One and the same sample provided the 10 T cell receptor beta chains below, sequenced in a study of T cells after yellow fever vaccination. Each CDR3 protein is one row after TCRdb ran MiXCR on the 5' RACE reads. The profile covers approximately 250,000 distinct CDR3 sequences, with about 7% appearing a single time and more than 0.85% taken by the ten largest. Sample: CD4+ T cells sorted from PBMCs, taken on the day of the yellow fever booster vaccination. All receptors come from a man younger than 40 who received the YFV17D yellow fever vaccine.

The table lists this clonotype with many counts. V and J are TRBV24-1 and TRBJ2-3; D unresolved. Germline CDR1 and CDR2: KGHDR and SFDVKD. This CDR3 spans 16 amino acids. V gave up 10 bases and J gave up 2 bases, with 21 bases separating them. The CDR3 loop is CATRSCDIDYTDTQYF. In nucleotides, the CDR3 is TGTGCCACGAGGTCGTGCGACATCGATTACACAGATACGCAGTATTTT.

A note on this clonotype: One junction end disagrees with the germline gene, perhaps due to a read error. The chain uses TRBV24-1 and TRBJ2-7; D might be TRBD2 (6 bases). This CDR3 contains 16 residues. Germline V gene sequence: CDR1 KGHDR, CDR2 SFDVKD. This chain's CDR3 is CGTSAVGRAGFYEQYF. The CDR3 nucleotides read TGTGGCACCAGTGCCGTGGGACGGGCGGGGTTCTACGAGCAGTACTTC.

This clonotype turned up a few times. V gene TRBV5-5 combines with J gene TRBJ2-7, with unresolved D. There are 15 residues in the CDR3. From germline, CDR1 is SGHKS and CDR2 YYEKEE (reference sequence). V gave up 3 bases and J gave up 1 base, with 14 bases separating them. CDR3 sequence: CASSYLRAPSYEQYF. The CDR3, as DNA: TGTGCCAGCAGCTACTTACGGGCCCCTTCCTACGAGCAGTACTTC.

This clonotype was observed at least ten times. The V call is TRBV7-2, the J call TRBJ2-3; D could derive from TRBD1 or TRBD2 (5 bases each). CDR3 length: 14 amino acids. Germline V gives CDR1 SGHTA, CDR2 FQGNSA. V gave up 5 bases and J gave up 2 bases, with 11 bases separating them. The CDR3 DNA reads as TGTGCCAGCAGCCCCGGGACGGTCACAGATACGCAGTATTTT. Translating it yields CASSPGTVTDTQYF.

The chain uses TRBV10-3 and TRBJ2-1; 7 bases agree with TRBD2. The trim removed 5 bases at V and 8 bases at J, leaving 18 bases unmatched. CDR1 is ENHRY, CDR2 SYGVKD, per germline. The CDR3 is made up of 17 amino acids. The CDR3 reads CAISFSFGAGRVDEQFF. The DNA for the CDR3 is TGTGCCATCAGTTTCTCTTTTGGGGCAGGGAGGGTGGATGAGCAGTTCTTC.

The sample holds one count of this clonotype. One junction end does not reproduce the germline sequence, and a read error may be involved. The CDR3 region has the DNA TGTGCCAGCACCCAGGTCAACAATGGGCAGTTCTTC. Translation gives CASTQVNNGQFF. The V and J genes are TRBV12-3 or TRBV12-4 and TRBJ2-1; no clear D gene. This CDR3 comprises 12 residues.

The sample holds many counts of this clonotype. The chain couples TRBV11-2 to TRBJ2-5; D ambiguous. The CDR3 is made up of 13 amino acids. V was cut by 3 bases and J by 1 base, with 6 bases left in between. From germline, CDR1 is SGHAT and CDR2 FQNNGV. CDR3 loop: CASSLRFQETQYF. The CDR3 bases are TGTGCCAGCAGCTTGAGGTTCCAAGAGACCCAGTACTTC.

This clonotype was picked up many times. The CDR3 loop reads CASSQVGGVNDGQFF. CDR3 coding DNA: TGCGCCAGCAGCCAAGTGGGGGGCGTGAATGATGGGCAGTTCTTC. This chain joins TRBV4-3 and TRBJ2-1; possibly TRBD1 or TRBD2 for D (6 bases each). The CDR3 contains 15 residues. Trimming shortened V by 1 base and J by 12 bases, and 19 bases separated the two germline ends. The germline gives CDR1 LGHNA, CDR2 YSLEER.

V and J are TRBV5-1 and TRBJ2-1; D is undetermined. CDR3 length: 15 residues. CDR1 SGHRS and CDR2 YFSETQ come from the germline V gene. Trimming shortened V by 0 bases and J by 1 base, and 8 bases separated the two germline ends. CDR3 nucleotide sequence: TGCGCCAGCAGCTTGGTGGTGGGGTCCTACAATGAGCAGTTCTTC. It translates to CASSLVVGSYNEQFF.

This clonotype was seen more than once but under ten times. J is TRBJ1-6 and V is TRBV7-2; 9 bases agree with TRBD1. Germline V gene lookup returns CDR1 SGHTA and CDR2 FQGNSA. The CDR3 spans 16 residues. With 0 bases clipped from V and 13 bases from J, the junction kept 10 bases outside the gene matches. CDR3: CASSLARDRERAPLHF. For the CDR3, the DNA is TGTGCCAGCAGCTTAGCCCGGGACAGGGAGAGGGCGCCCCTCCACTTT.